This TCR beta chain was retrieved from a study of Tregs in tolerant kidney transplant recipients. Study summary: Related graft donors supplied nonmyeloablative bone marrow transplants, and mixed chimerism was transient.

The CDR3 sequence is 15 residues long. The V gene lost 4 bases and the J gene lost 7 bases, with 17 bases spanning the gap. Germline V lookup: CDR1 SNHLY, CDR2 FYNNEI. Concerning this clone: The antigen is not known. The read halts 3 residues ahead of the CDR3 end, with the missing end drawn from the germline J gene.

Study-level findings and limits: In tolerant patients, donor-specific Tregs outgrew total Tregs, suggesting antigen-driven expansion.

The protocol was immunoSEQ multiplex PCR, while the TCRdb copy is restricted to in-frame clones and leaves out a portion. The table lists 50,000 to 65,000 clones. This rearrangement joins TRBV2 to TRBJ2-4; a possible D gene is TRBD2 (6 bases). The origin of this receptor is a human donor who received a combined kidney and bone marrow transplant. This sample comprised CD4+ T cells from blood, obtained before the transplant. The CDR3 sequence: CASSVKAQGGNIQYF. The CDR3 bases that were read are TGTGCCAGCAGTGTAAAGGCTCAAGGAGGGAACATT.